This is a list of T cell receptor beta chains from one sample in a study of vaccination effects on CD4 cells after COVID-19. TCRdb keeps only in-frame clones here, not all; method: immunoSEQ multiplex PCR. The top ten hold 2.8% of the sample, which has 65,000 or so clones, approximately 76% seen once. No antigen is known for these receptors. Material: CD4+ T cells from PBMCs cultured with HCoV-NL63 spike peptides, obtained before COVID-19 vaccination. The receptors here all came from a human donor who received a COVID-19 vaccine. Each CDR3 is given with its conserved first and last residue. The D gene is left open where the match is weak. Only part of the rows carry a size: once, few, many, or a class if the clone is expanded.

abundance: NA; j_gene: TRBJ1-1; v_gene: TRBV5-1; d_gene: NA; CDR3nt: TGCGCCAGCCGACGGAACACTGAAGCTTTCTTT; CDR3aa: CASRRNTEAFF
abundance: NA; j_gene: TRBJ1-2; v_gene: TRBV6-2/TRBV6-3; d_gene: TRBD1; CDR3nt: TGTGCCAGCAGTTATAACAGGGGGGATGGCTACACCTTC; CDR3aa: CASSYNRGDGYTF
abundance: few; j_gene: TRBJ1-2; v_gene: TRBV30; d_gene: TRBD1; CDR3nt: TGTGCCTGGAGGGCGGCCGGGACAGGGGGCTTTCGCTACACCTTC; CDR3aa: CAWRAAGTGGFRYTF
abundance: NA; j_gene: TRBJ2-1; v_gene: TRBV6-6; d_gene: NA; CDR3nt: TGTGCCAGCAGTAATAGGGCCGCGAGCTCCTACAATGAGCAGTTCTTC; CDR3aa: CASSNRAASSYNEQFF
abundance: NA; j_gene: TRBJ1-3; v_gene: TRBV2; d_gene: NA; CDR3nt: TGTGCCAGCAGTGAAGCCCCCGTTGGTAGGATCTTTGGAAACACCATATATTTT; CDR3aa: CASSEAPVGRIFGNTIYF
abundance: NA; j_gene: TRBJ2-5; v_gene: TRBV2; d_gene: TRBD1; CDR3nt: TGTGCCAGCAGACAGGGGGGCGACAGGTCGGTGGAGACCCAGTACTTC; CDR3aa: CASRQGGDRSVETQYF
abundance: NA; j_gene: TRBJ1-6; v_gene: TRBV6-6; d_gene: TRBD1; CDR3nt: TGTGCCAGCAGTCCTACAGGGGGCAGGGAGTCACCCCTCCACTTT; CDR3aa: CASSPTGGRESPLHF
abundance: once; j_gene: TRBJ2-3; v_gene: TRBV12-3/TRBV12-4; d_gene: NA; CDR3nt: TGTGCCAGCAGTCGTCCCGCAGATACGCAGTATTTT; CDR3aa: CASSRPADTQYF
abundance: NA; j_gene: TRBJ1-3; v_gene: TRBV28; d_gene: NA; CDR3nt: TGTGCCAGCAGGAGTAACACCATATATTTT; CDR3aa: CASRSNTIYF
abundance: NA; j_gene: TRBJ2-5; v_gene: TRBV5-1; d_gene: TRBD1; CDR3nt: TGCGCCAGCAGCTCCCAGGGGGCATCGGAGACCCAGTACTTC; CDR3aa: CASSSQGASETQYF
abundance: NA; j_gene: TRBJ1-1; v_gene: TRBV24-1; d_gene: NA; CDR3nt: TGTGCCACCAGCGCTACAGGGATCGGAGCTTTCTTT; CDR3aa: CATSATGIGAFF
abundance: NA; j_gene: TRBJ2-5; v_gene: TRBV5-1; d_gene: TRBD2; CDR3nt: TGCGCCAGCAGCTTGTTGTCGGGGGGAGAGGAGACCCAGTACTTC; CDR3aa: CASSLLSGGEETQYF
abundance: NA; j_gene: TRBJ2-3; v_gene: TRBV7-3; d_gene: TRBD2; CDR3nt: TGTGCCAGCAGCGTCCAAGCGGGGGGGACAGATACGCAGTATTTT; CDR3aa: CASSVQAGGTDTQYF
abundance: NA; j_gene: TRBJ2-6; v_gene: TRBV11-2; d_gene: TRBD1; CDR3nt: TGTGCCAGCAGCCCCAGACCCGGGACAGGCAGCTCTGGGGCCAACGTCCTGACTTTC; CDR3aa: CASSPRPGTGSSGANVLTF
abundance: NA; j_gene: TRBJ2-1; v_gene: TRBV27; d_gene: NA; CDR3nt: TGTGCCAGCAGTCTCGACTACTCCTACAATGAGCAGTTCTTC; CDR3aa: CASSLDYSYNEQFF
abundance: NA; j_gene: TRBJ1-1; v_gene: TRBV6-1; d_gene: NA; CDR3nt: TGTGCCAGCAGTGAAATGTGGGTAAACACTGAAGCTTTCTTT; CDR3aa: CASSEMWVNTEAFF
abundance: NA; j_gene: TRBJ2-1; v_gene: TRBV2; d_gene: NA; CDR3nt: TGTGCCAGCAGTTATGAGGGACCAGGTCCCTATGAGCAGTTCTTC; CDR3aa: CASSYEGPGPYEQFF
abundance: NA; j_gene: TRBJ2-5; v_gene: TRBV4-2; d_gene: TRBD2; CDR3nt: TGTGCCAGCAGCCGACGCCCGGGACTAGCGGGGTTTACGGAAGAGACCCAGTACTTC; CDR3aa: CASSRRPGLAGFTEETQYF